This TCR beta chain was recovered during a study of regulatory T cells in long-lasting Graves disease. For the study at large: Graves' disease counted as persistent after over 5 years of antithyroid drugs with positive TSH receptor antibodies.

The time point is: persistent/refractory GD, antithyroid drugs over 5 years with positive TRAb. PBMC RNA served as the TCR library source. Construction of the TCR beta libraries employed iRepertoire HTBI primers in conjunction with Arm-PCR of CDR3 regions. MiXCR was run by TCRdb on the multiplex PCR reads, yielding one entry per CDR3 protein. The table records a few hundred thousand distinct CDR3 sequences, 20% to 25% of them present only once. With 6 bases removed from V and 0 bases from J, the gap between germline ends came to 15 bases. CDR3 length: 15 amino acids. The V gene's germline CDR1 is DFQATT and CDR2 SNEGSKA (reference sequence).

Here the sequenced sample was peripheral blood mononuclear cells (PBMCs), taken when the disease was refractory, from a patient treated with antithyroid drugs. This sequence joins TRBV20-1 and TRBJ2-4, with no clear D. The source of this sequence is a female donor with Graves disease. The CDR3 DNA sequence: TGCAGTGCATCACTGGGTGACCTAGCCAAAAACATTCAGTACTTC. It specifies CSASLGDLAKNIQYF.